Listed here are 2 T cell receptor beta chains from one sample, sequenced in a study of T cells after yellow fever vaccination. TCRdb itself ran the 5' RACE reads through MiXCR, one entry per CDR3 protein. Of some 400,000 distinct CDR3 sequences in the sample, around 19% were seen once. Sequencing was performed on PBMCs, taken before the yellow fever booster vaccination. Receptors were obtained from a man aged 18 to 30 who received the YFV17D yellow fever vaccine.

At least ten counts were recorded for this clonotype. The genes are TRBV20-1 and TRBJ2-7; D not resolved. Trimming took 0 bases from V and 5 from J, leaving 8 bases between them. Germline V lookup: CDR1 DFQATT, CDR2 SNEGSKA (reference sequence). CDR3 size: 12 residues. As DNA, the CDR3 is TGCAGTGCTAGAGATCTGACCCACGAGCAGTACTTC. Protein: CSARDLTHEQYF.

This clonotype was counted between two and nine times. V and J are TRBV12-3 or TRBV12-4 and TRBJ1-2; 9 bases are a match to TRBD1. The CDR3 is made up of 13 amino acids. The V and J ends lost 7 bases and 4 bases, in that order; junction bases with no gene match: 4. This chain's CDR3 is CASNPGQGYGYTF. The CDR3 nucleotides read TGTGCCAGCAACCCGGGACAGGGCTATGGCTACACCTTC.